The 14 T cell receptor beta chains reported below all come from one sample, sequenced in a study of blood T cell repertoires in COVID-19. Only in-frame clones appear in the TCRdb table, and some are missing; sequencing was by immunoSEQ multiplex PCR. This sample has hundreds of thousands of clones; more than 85% occur once, and the top ten carry less than 3.5%. Source material: peripheral blood. These receptors all stem from a human donor in a cohort sampled during active COVID-19.

The rearrangement links TRBV11-1 to TRBJ1-1; 8 bases line up with TRBD1. CDR3 size: 12 residues. Unmatched junction bases numbered 4, after V lost 5 bases and J lost 8 bases. The germline V gene has CDR1 SGHAT and CDR2 FQDESV (reference sequence). CDR3 nucleotide sequence: TGTGCCAGCAGCGGGACAGGATACGAAGCTTTCTTT. It translates to CASSGTGYEAFF.

The chain uses TRBV29-1 and TRBJ2-1; D possibly corresponds to TRBD2 (5 bases). Germline CDR1 SQVTM, CDR2 ANQGSEA. CDR3 length: 14 amino acids. V lost 8 bases and J lost 4, with 18 bases in between. Written as DNA, the CDR3 is TGCAGCTCATTGATGGGCTGGAGGTACAATGAGCAGTTCTTC. It specifies CSSLMGWRYNEQFF.

This chain connects TRBV4-2 to TRBJ2-3; D ambiguous. Germline V gene sequence: CDR1 LGHNA, CDR2 YNFKEQ. Deletions cut 0 bases from V and 1 base from J, with 8 bases between. CDR3 length: 15 amino acids. This CDR3 reads CASSQDPRGTDTQYF. The CDR3 bases are TGTGCCAGCAGCCAAGACCCTCGGGGCACAGATACGCAGTATTTT.

The chain carries TRBV27 and TRBJ2-1; 9 bases agree with TRBD2. The germline V gene has CDR1 MNHEY and CDR2 SMNVEV (reference sequence). CDR3 length equals 16 residues. V trimming: 2 bases; J trimming: 9 bases; junction bases outside the gene matches: 11. The CDR3: CASSLRSGGTPLEQFF. CDR3 DNA: TGTGCCAGCAGTTTACGGAGCGGGGGGACCCCACTTGAGCAGTTCTTC.

This chain connects TRBV5-1 to TRBJ2-1; tentatively, D is TRBD1 (6 bases). Per the germline V gene, CDR1 is SGHRS and CDR2 is YFSETQ. This CDR3 comprises 14 residues. Trimming shortened V by 4 bases and J by 6 bases, and 14 bases separated the two germline ends. The CDR3 reads CASSLRQVSNEQFF. Written as DNA, the CDR3 is TGCGCCAGCAGCCTGCGACAGGTCAGCAATGAGCAGTTCTTC.

The chain carries TRBV6-2 or TRBV6-3 and TRBJ1-5; maybe TRBD1 (5 bases). The CDR3 spans 15 residues. Trimming left V 0 bases short and J 7 bases short, with 13 bases between. From germline, CDR1 is MNHEY and CDR2 SVGEGT. CDR3 DNA: TGTGCCAGCAGTTACTCACGACAGTTGGCGCAGCCCCAGCATTTT. This translates into CASSYSRQLAQPQHF.

The chain uses TRBV2 and TRBJ2-2, with D maybe TRBD2 (6 bases). V shed 5 bases and J shed 4 bases, with 17 bases lying between them. The V gene's germline CDR1 is SNHLY and CDR2 FYNNEI. The CDR3 is 16 amino acids. The DNA of the CDR3 is TGTGCCAGCAGTCTGGGACTGGCCGCGGGCACCGGGGAGCTGTTTTTT. Protein sequence: CASSLGLAAGTGELFF.

The gene calls are TRBV6-6 and TRBJ2-2; TRBD1 agrees at 9 bases. The CDR3 is 17 amino acids. Germline V gene data show CDR1 as MNHNY and CDR2 as SVGAGI (reference sequence). Trimming cost V 5 bases and J 5 bases; bases outside gene matches: 12. CDR3 sequence (DNA): TGTGCCAGCAGTCCATCTCCCGGGACAGGGTGGACCGGGGAGCTGTTTTTT. Protein sequence: CASSPSPGTGWTGELFF.

V usage is TRBV29-1 and J usage is TRBJ1-3, with D tentatively TRBD1 (6 bases). Germline V gene sequence: CDR1 SQVTM, CDR2 ANQGSEA. The V end was cut by 7 bases, the J end by 2 bases, with 9 bases between. CDR3 length: 12 residues. DNA of the CDR3: TGCAGCGGGACAGAGCCTGGAAACACCATATATTTT. This sequence encodes CSGTEPGNTIYF.

This chain connects TRBV19 to TRBJ2-5; the D is unclear. V was clipped by 4 bases and J by 7 bases, with 10 bases between them. Germline V gene data show CDR1 as LNHDA and CDR2 as SQIVND (reference sequence). The CDR3 is 12 amino acids. The chain's CDR3 is CASSTLPGTQYF. The DNA for the CDR3 is TGTGCCAGTAGTACGTTGCCGGGGACCCAGTACTTC.

The chain joins TRBV6-5 to TRBJ2-7; 11 bases are shared with TRBD1. CDR1 and CDR2 (germline): MNHEY, SVGAGI. Germline trimming cut 0 bases from V and 5 bases from J; bases unmatched to any gene: 3. The CDR3 loop spans 15 amino acids. This CDR3 is CASSYSGTGGNEQYF. In DNA form, the CDR3 reads TGTGCCAGCAGTTACTCAGGGACAGGGGGGAACGAGCAGTACTTC.

The chain combines TRBV27 with TRBJ1-2, with D possibly being TRBD1 (5 bases). There are 15 residues in the CDR3. Germline V lookup: CDR1 MNHEY, CDR2 SMNVEV (reference sequence). V lost 4 bases, J lost 3 bases, and 15 bases lay in between. The CDR3 nucleotides read TGTGCCAGCAGTTCCCCGTTGGGGGGGGACTATGGCTACACCTTC. Amino acid sequence: CASSSPLGGDYGYTF.

The J gene is TRBJ2-2, the V gene TRBV5-6, with a possible D match to TRBD1 (7 bases). In germline, CDR1 is SGHDT, CDR2 YYEEEE. V lost 2 bases to trimming and J lost 6 bases, with 14 bases between them. The CDR3 covers 15 residues. The DNA of the CDR3 is TGTGCCAGCAGCTTCATTGGCAGGGGGGCCGGGGAGCTGTTTTTT. Its translation: CASSFIGRGAGELFF.

This clone has a handful of counts. The V call is TRBV7-9, the J call TRBJ2-7, with 11 bases aligning to TRBD2. Germline V gene lookup returns CDR1 SEHNR and CDR2 FQNEAQ (reference sequence). This CDR3 has 15 residues. Trimming removed 4 bases from V and 3 bases from J; junction bases left unmatched: 5. The CDR3 loop reads CASSSTSGRLYEQYF. CDR3 coding DNA: TGTGCCAGCAGCTCTACTAGCGGGAGACTCTACGAGCAGTACTTC.